Listed below are T cell receptor beta chains from one sample, sequenced in a study of blood T cell repertoires in COVID-19. Repertoires were generated with immunoSEQ multiplex PCR, while TCRdb's copy carries only in-frame clones and drops some. The sample consists of approximately 150,000 clones, about three quarters of them appearing once. Input material: peripheral blood. The receptors here all came from a man over 45 with acute or convalescent COVID-19. CDR3s include the opening cysteine and the closing phenylalanine or tryptophan. The D gene is left open where the match is weak. Expanded clones get a size class; other rows say once, few or many, or leave the size out.

>-|TRBJ2-1|-|TRBV7-9
TGTGCCAGCAGCTTAACTAGGACAGCCCCCAATGAGCAGTTCTTC
CASSLTRTAPNEQFF
>-|TRBJ2-5|-|TRBV5-1
TGCGCCAGCAAGCACAGCTCGAGCCCGGAAGAGACCCAGTACTTC
CASKHSSSPEETQYF
>TRBD2|TRBJ2-3|many|TRBV9
TGTGCCAGCAGTCGGGGGGTCACAGATACGCAGTATTTT
CASSRGVTDTQYF
>TRBD1|TRBJ2-1|few|TRBV10-3
TGTGCCATCAGTACAGGGGTGGAAGATGAGCAGTTCTTC
CAISTGVEDEQFF
>TRBD2|TRBJ2-5|few|TRBV11-3
TGTGCCAGCAGCCAGAGCTCTAGCGGGGGGGCTGTTGAGACCCAGTACTTC
CASSQSSSGGAVETQYF
>TRBD1|TRBJ2-7|once|TRBV12-3/TRBV12-4
TGTGCCAGCAGTTTTGGACAGGGAAGCGAGCAGTACTTC
CASSFGQGSEQYF
>TRBD2|TRBJ2-5|-|TRBV7-2
TGTGCCAGCAGCGCCATAGCGGGGTTGCTGGAGACCCAGTACTTC
CASSAIAGLLETQYF
>TRBD1|TRBJ2-2|-|TRBV30
TGTGCCTGGAGTGTAAGGGTGGGGACAGGGAACACCGGGGAGCTGTTTTTT
CAWSVRVGTGNTGELFF
>-|TRBJ1-4|-|TRBV3-1/TRBV3-2
TGTGCCAGCAGCCAAGACCTACTACCCGGGGTCCCAGGAACTAATGAAAAACTGTTTTTT
CASSQDLLPGVPGTNEKLFF
>TRBD2|TRBJ2-3|once|TRBV19
TGTGCCAGTAGTGCATTCCAGCGGGGGCCCACAGATACGCAGTATTTT
CASSAFQRGPTDTQYF
>TRBD1|TRBJ2-5|-|TRBV6-5
TGTGCCAGCAGCCGGGACAGGGAAGAGACCCAGTACTTC
CASSRDREETQYF
>TRBD1|TRBJ1-5|-|TRBV28
TGTGCCAGCAGTTTAGGGGTAGGGCAGGGGGCGGTACGGCAGCCCCAGCATTTT
CASSLGVGQGAVRQPQHF
>TRBD1|TRBJ1-6|few|TRBV5-1
TGCGCCAGCAGCTTGGGGACAGGGCTTAATTCACCCCTCCACTTT
CASSLGTGLNSPLHF
>-|TRBJ1-2|-|TRBV12-3/TRBV12-4
TGTGCCAGCACCACAGGATATAATGGCTACACCTTC
CASTTGYNGYTF
>-|TRBJ2-5|-|TRBV27
TGTGCCAGCAGTCCCCTCGGGGAGACCCAGTACTTC
CASSPLGETQYF
>-|TRBJ1-1|-|TRBV6-1
TGTGCCAGCAAAGGGGGATCGTTGACTGAAGCTTTCTTT
CASKGGSLTEAFF
>TRBD1|TRBJ2-3|few|TRBV6-5
TGTGCCAGCAGTCGACAGGGGGCGGAAGATACGCAGTATTTT
CASSRQGAEDTQYF
>TRBD1|TRBJ1-1|-|TRBV5-1
TGCGCCAGCAGCTTGACGAGGACAGGGGGCACTGAAGCTTTCTTT
CASSLTRTGGTEAFF
>TRBD1|TRBJ1-1|-|TRBV5-1
TGCGCCAGCAAAAGGGACAGGGGGAACACTGAAGCTTTCTTT
CASKRDRGNTEAFF
>-|TRBJ2-5|-|TRBV24-1
TGTGCCACCAGTGACCGGGGACAACCTGGGGAGACCCAGTACTTC
CATSDRGQPGETQYF
>-|TRBJ1-3|-|TRBV30
TGTGCCTGGAGTGTACATGAGGCAGCAAACACCATATATTTT
CAWSVHEAANTIYF
>TRBD2|TRBJ2-3|-|TRBV5-1
TGCGCCAGCAGCTCCACCTCGGGGGGGCCATTGGATACGCAGTATTTT
CASSSTSGGPLDTQYF
>-|TRBJ2-3|-|TRBV10-1
TGCGCCAGCTCCGTCGAAACAGGGTTTAGCACAGATACGCAGTATTTT
CASSVETGFSTDTQYF
>-|TRBJ1-1|-|TRBV27
TGTGCCAGCAGTTTAAGGGGAGGGTTCGCAACTGAAGCTTTCTTT
CASSLRGGFATEAFF
>-|TRBJ2-3|-|TRBV14
TGTGCCAGCAGCCTTTTACAGGGTTCCGCAGATACGCAGTATTTT
CASSLLQGSADTQYF
>TRBD1|TRBJ1-2|-|TRBV30
TGTGCCTGGGGGAATACCGGGACAGACTATGGCTACACCTTC
CAWGNTGTDYGYTF
>TRBD2|TRBJ2-2|-|TRBV6-6
TGTGCCGTTCTAGCGGGGGGGCCGGGTACCGGGGAGCTGTTTTTT
CAVLAGGPGTGELFF